This T cell receptor beta chain was profiled in a study of control samples from healthy donors and cancer patients. Sequenced by immunoSEQ multiplex PCR; TCRdb stores in-frame clones only, minus some. The data show about 130,000 clones, 70% to 90% seen once. The CDR3 spans 14 residues. Germline CDR1 SGHVS, CDR2 FQNEAQ. The V end lost 0 bases, the J end lost 3 bases, and 8 bases lay between the germline ends. This TCR was recovered from a man aged 50-60 years in good health. The sequencing sample was made of blood. The rearrangement joins TRBV7-8 to TRBJ1-1; D is unclear. CDR3 protein: CASSLAGLDTEAFF. The CDR3 coding sequence is TGTGCCAGCAGCTTAGCTGGTTTGGACACTGAAGCTTTCTTT.